Sequencing of this T cell receptor (beta chain) was carried out in a study of identical twins. V was pared by 8 bases and J by 0 bases, with 17 bases between. From germline, CDR1 is MDHEN and CDR2 SYDVKM. The length of the CDR3 is 17 residues. This clonotype was seen a few times. A single record per CDR3 protein comes from TCRdb applying MiXCR to the 5' RACE reads. Here the sample spans some 1,600,000 distinct CDR3 sequences, around 33% being singletons. The chain is built from TRBV28 and TRBJ1-6; D is unclear. The TCR was taken from a newborn girl in good health. Sequences were obtained from cord blood. The CDR3 coding sequence is TGTGCCAGCCACCGAATCGCGGCGAGCTCCTATAATTCACCCCTCCACTTT. This encodes CASHRIAASSYNSPLHF.